A selection of T cell receptor beta chains follows, all from one sample in a study of blood T cell repertoires in COVID-19. Repertoires were generated with immunoSEQ multiplex PCR, while TCRdb's copy carries only in-frame clones and drops some. In the table there are about 57,000 clones, around 80% of which are singletons. Material: peripheral blood. The receptor source for this set is a woman aged 80 or over with acute or convalescent COVID-19. Each CDR3 is given with its conserved first and last residue. The D gene is left open where the match is weak. Clone size appears in some rows only: once, few, many, or a class for an expanded clone.

abundance,v_gene,j_gene,d_gene,len,CDR3aa,CDR3nt
.,TRBV5-1,TRBJ2-1,.,13,CASTRGAPEEQFF,TGCGCCAGCACCAGGGGAGCCCCGGAGGAGCAGTTCTTC
.,TRBV18,TRBJ2-3,.,15,CASSPSRSSTDTQYF,TGTGCCAGCTCACCATCGCGGTCTAGCACAGATACGCAGTATTTT
.,TRBV7-9,TRBJ1-4,TRBD1,15,CASSLSTGGHEKLFF,TGTGCCAGCAGCTTATCTACAGGGGGTCATGAAAAACTGTTTTTT
few,TRBV11-3,TRBJ1-2,TRBD1,17,CASSLDWGQDDVYGYTF,TGTGCCAGCAGCTTAGATTGGGGACAGGACGACGTCTATGGCTACACCTTC
.,TRBV7-9,TRBJ1-1,TRBD1,15,CASSLAWTGRTEAFF,TGTGCCAGCAGCTTAGCGTGGACAGGGCGGACTGAAGCTTTCTTT
.,TRBV28,TRBJ2-7,.,12,CASSFLGRGQYF,TGTGCCAGCAGTTTTTTGGGTAGGGGGCAGTACTTC
.,TRBV5-4,TRBJ1-2,.,13,CASSLVLQAGYTF,TGTGCCAGCAGCTTGGTATTACAGGCCGGCTACACCTTC
medium-sized,TRBV6-2/TRBV6-3,TRBJ2-1,.,16,CASSTGGAPPYNEQFF,TGTGCCAGCAGTACAGGGGGGGCTCCCCCCTACAATGAGCAGTTCTTC
.,TRBV19,TRBJ1-5,.,15,CASSIITPGDQPQHF,TGTGCCAGTAGTATTATCACACCGGGGGATCAGCCCCAGCATTTT
.,TRBV19,TRBJ2-1,.,15,CASSIQRPPYNEQFF,TGTGCCAGTAGTATTCAGCGGCCCCCTTACAATGAGCAGTTCTTC
.,TRBV18,TRBJ2-5,TRBD1,15,CASSSTGVHEETQYF,TGTGCCAGCTCATCGACAGGGGTTCACGAAGAGACCCAGTACTTC
.,TRBV30,TRBJ2-1,.,15,CAWSAGDGSYNEQFF,TGTGCCTGGAGTGCCGGCGACGGGTCTTACAATGAGCAGTTCTTC
once,TRBV9,TRBJ2-7,.,15,CASSVGTALSYEQYF,TGTGCCAGCAGCGTAGGTACAGCCTTATCCTACGAGCAGTACTTC
.,TRBV28,TRBJ2-2,.,11,CASGGTGELFF,TGTGCCAGCGGCGGCACCGGGGAGCTGTTTTTT
.,TRBV5-5,TRBJ1-5,.,15,CASSLSSGPNQPQHF,TGTGCCAGCAGCTTGTCGTCAGGGCCAAATCAGCCCCAGCATTTT
.,TRBV6-1,TRBJ1-4,.,12,CASSEYSGLKTF,TGTGCCAGCAGTGAGTACAGCGGTCTGAAAACTTTT
.,TRBV5-1,TRBJ2-1,TRBD2,16,CASSLFSGRAGNEQFF,TGCGCCAGCAGCTTATTTAGCGGGAGGGCCGGCAATGAGCAGTTCTTC
few,TRBV24-1,TRBJ2-1,TRBD1,14,CATSPGQGDNEQFF,TGTGCCACCAGTCCGGGACAGGGGGACAATGAGCAGTTCTTC
.,TRBV28,TRBJ2-7,TRBD1,15,CASSSRGTGDHEQYF,TGTGCCAGCAGTTCCCGAGGGACAGGGGACCACGAGCAGTACTTC
.,TRBV27,TRBJ1-6,TRBD1,14,CASRLGQGDSPLHF,TGTGCCAGCAGACTGGGACAGGGGGACTCACCCCTCCACTTT
few,TRBV12-3/TRBV12-4,TRBJ2-2,.,13,CASSLGVTGELFF,TGTGCCAGCAGTTTAGGAGTCACCGGGGAGCTGTTTTTT
.,TRBV14,TRBJ2-5,.,16,CASSQDLGQIQETQYF,TGTGCCAGCAGCCAAGATCTAGGACAGATTCAAGAGACCCAGTACTTC
.,TRBV5-1,TRBJ2-7,TRBD1,14,CASSPGQGAYEQYF,TGCGCCAGCAGCCCGGGACAGGGGGCCTACGAGCAGTACTTC
once,TRBV7-9,TRBJ1-2,.,13,CASSLGSVYGYTF,TGTGCCAGCAGCTTAGGGTCAGTCTATGGCTACACCTTC
.,TRBV14,TRBJ1-3,TRBD1,14,CASSEQGSGNTIYF,TGTGCCAGCAGCGAACAGGGGTCGGGAAACACCATATATTTT
.,TRBV28,TRBJ1-2,.,13,CASTSPGNYGYTF,TGTGCCAGCACCAGTCCAGGGAACTATGGCTACACCTTC
.,TRBV7-2,TRBJ2-3,TRBD2,18,CASSLYGTSGRVADTQYF,TGTGCCAGCAGCTTATACGGGACTAGCGGGAGGGTGGCAGATACGCAGTATTTT
once,TRBV7-3,TRBJ1-6,TRBD1,15,CASSLKTGNNSPLHF,TGTGCCAGCAGCTTAAAGACAGGGAATAATTCACCCCTCCACTTT
once,TRBV5-1,TRBJ2-7,.,15,CASSLGAGERYEQYF,TGCGCCAGCAGCTTGGGGGCAGGGGAGCGGTACGAGCAGTACTTC
.,TRBV18,TRBJ1-1,.,13,CASSPTTELEAFF,TGTGCCAGCTCACCGACTACAGAACTTGAAGCTTTCTTT
.,TRBV6-5,TRBJ1-3,.,14,CASSNQGSGNTIYF,TGTGCCAGCAGTAACCAGGGGTCTGGAAACACCATATATTTT
.,TRBV7-6,TRBJ2-7,TRBD2,14,CASSLAAGDYEQYF,TGTGCCAGCAGCTTAGCAGCGGGGGACTACGAGCAGTACTTC
.,TRBV9,TRBJ2-7,.,15,CASSVEAGGSYEQYF,TGTGCCAGCAGCGTAGAGGCTGGGGGGAGCTACGAGCAGTACTTC
.,TRBV19,TRBJ2-5,.,13,CASSFVGAETQYF,TGTGCCAGTAGTTTCGTAGGAGCGGAGACCCAGTACTTC
.,TRBV4-2,TRBJ2-1,.,14,CASSQDEAKDEQFF,TGTGCCAGCAGCCAAGATGAGGCCAAGGATGAGCAGTTCTTC
few,TRBV19,TRBJ1-1,.,14,CASSIVGQGTEAFF,TGTGCCAGTAGTATAGTGGGACAAGGGACTGAAGCTTTCTTT
.,TRBV19,TRBJ1-2,TRBD1,14,CASRGDRANYGYTF,TGTGCCAGTAGAGGGGACAGAGCTAACTATGGCTACACCTTC
.,TRBV24-1,TRBJ1-2,TRBD1,15,CATSDTGTGNYGYTF,TGTGCCACCAGTGACACCGGGACAGGGAACTATGGCTACACCTTC
.,TRBV11-2,TRBJ2-7,TRBD1,17,CASSRIQGASISGEQYF,TGTGCCAGCAGTCGGATACAGGGGGCGTCGATCTCGGGTGAGCAGTACTTC
few,TRBV28,TRBJ1-5,TRBD1,16,CASSLGSTGGGRPQHF,TGTGCCAGCAGTTTAGGATCGACAGGGGGCGGTCGACCCCAGCATTTT
.,TRBV19,TRBJ2-7,.,13,CASSIPPLHEQYF,TGTGCCAGTAGTATACCCCCCCTCCACGAGCAGTACTTC
.,TRBV19,TRBJ2-3,.,16,CASSIGGQGPTDTQYF,TGTGCCAGTAGTATAGGTGGCCAGGGGCCCACAGATACGCAGTATTTT